These 26 T cell receptor beta chains came from one sample sequenced in a study of identical twins. TCRdb independently ran MiXCR on the 5' RACE reads; one entry per CDR3 protein. This sample has 500,000 to 550,000 distinct CDR3 sequences, with approximately 20% found just once. This sample was also put to use in a study of yellow fever vaccine responses in identical twins.

The sequencing input was CD4+ T cells sorted from blood. The source is a woman between 18 and 29 years old in good health.

This chain links TRBV28 with TRBJ2-7; TRBD2 might be the D (5 bases). CDR1 and CDR2 from the germline V gene are MDHEN and SYDVKM. The CDR3 sequence is 14 residues long. The ends were cut back, 4 bases at V and 3 bases at J, with 13 bases in the middle. The CDR3 DNA sequence: TGTGCCAGCAGTTCTAGATCTAGCCGCTACGAGCAGTACGTC. It codes for CASSSRSSRYEQYV.

J is TRBJ2-2 and V is TRBV7-7; perhaps D is TRBD1 or TRBD2 (5 bases each). Looked up from germline, CDR1 is SSHAT and CDR2 is FNYEAQ (reference sequence). V shed 6 bases and J shed 0 bases, with 14 bases lying between them. CDR3 size: 16 residues. The CDR3 loop is CASSRLGVANTGELFF. CDR3 nucleotide sequence: TGTGCCAGCAGTAGGCTGGGGGTAGCGAACACCGGGGAGCTGTTTTTT.

This clonotype was observed a few times. V and J are TRBV5-1 and TRBJ2-3, with 10 bases matching TRBD2. From germline, CDR1 is SGHRS and CDR2 YFSETQ. The CDR3 contains 20 residues. After removal of 2 bases from V and 2 bases from J, the junction contained 17 bases not matched to a gene. The CDR3 DNA sequence: TGCGCCAGCAGCTTAAGCGGGAGCGGGGGGGCGGACCCCTACACAGATACGCAGTATTTT. Protein product: CASSLSGSGGADPYTDTQYF.

This clonotype was counted between two and nine times. This chain uses TRBV19 with TRBJ2-1; TRBD2 matches 12 bases. V lost 6 bases, J lost 9 bases, and 6 bases stayed unmatched. This CDR3 has 14 amino acids. CDR1 and CDR2 from the germline V gene are LNHDA and SQIVND (reference sequence). Here the CDR3 reads CASSHTGLAGEQFF. In nucleotides, the CDR3 is TGTGCCAGTAGCCATACGGGACTAGCGGGTGAGCAGTTCTTC.

V and J are TRBV7-8 and TRBJ2-1, with D perhaps matching TRBD1 or TRBD2 (5 bases each). The CDR3 is 15 amino acids. V was trimmed by 1 base and J by 4 bases, leaving 11 bases between them. Germline V gene sequence: CDR1 SGHVS, CDR2 FQNEAQ. The CDR3 sequence is CASSLVRWGYNEQFF. The CDR3 DNA is TGTGCCAGCAGCTTAGTTCGGTGGGGGTACAATGAGCAGTTCTTC.

The chain combines TRBV2 with TRBJ1-6; the D gene is possibly TRBD1 (6 bases). The CDR3 runs to 14 residues. The germline gives CDR1 SNHLY, CDR2 FYNNEI. The V and J ends lost 7 bases and 10 bases respectively, with 17 bases between them. The CDR3 is CASKDRQVGSPLHF. In DNA, the CDR3 is TGTGCCAGCAAGGACCGACAGGTCGGGTCACCCCTCCACTTT.

This clonotype has more than one count but fewer than ten. V is TRBV5-1 and J is TRBJ2-1; 7 nucleotides agree with TRBD1. Germline-derived CDR1 and CDR2 are SGHRS and YFSETQ. The CDR3 consists of 16 residues. With V trimmed by 3 bases and J by 6 bases, 12 bases remained unmatched. Here the CDR3 DNA reads TGCGCCAGCAGCTCGTCCGGGACAGTCCTAACCAATGAGCAGTTCTTC. This codes for CASSSSGTVLTNEQFF.

This clonotype was found a few times. The chain carries TRBV6-2 or TRBV6-3 and TRBJ2-5; no clear D. This CDR3 contains 13 residues. The ends were cut back, 6 bases at V and 7 bases at J, with 15 bases in the middle. CDR1 is MNHEY and CDR2 is SVGEGT in the germline V gene. The CDR3 loop is CASSRTQPLTQYF. DNA of the CDR3: TGTGCCAGCAGCCGCACCCAGCCGTTGACCCAGTACTTC.

This clonotype was detected only a few times. This chain joins TRBV5-5 and TRBJ2-5; D may match TRBD1 or TRBD2 (5 bases each). The CDR3 consists of 16 residues. The V end lost 1 base, the J end lost 5 bases, and 18 bases lay between the germline ends. The germline CDR1 and CDR2 sequences are SGHKS and YYEKEE (reference sequence). The chain's CDR3 is CASSLPRDPPWETQYF. The CDR3 coding sequence is TGTGCCAGCAGCTTGCCCCGGGACCCTCCATGGGAGACCCAGTACTTC.

The rearrangement joins TRBV27 to TRBJ2-6; 7 bases align to TRBD1. The V gene end was trimmed by 2 bases and the J gene end by 0 bases; junction bases not matched to a gene: 4. CDR1 and CDR2 (germline): MNHEY, SMNVEV (reference sequence). CDR3 length: 17 amino acids. The CDR3 loop reads CASSLTGVLSGANVLTF. In DNA form, the CDR3 reads TGTGCCAGCAGTTTAACAGGGGTGCTCTCTGGGGCCAACGTCCTGACTTTC.

This clonotype was found a few times. CDR3 bases: TGTGCCAGCAGCCGATTAGCCTCAGGAGGCTATGGCTACACCTTC. Its protein product is CASSRLASGGYGYTF. This chain links TRBV6-2 or TRBV6-3 with TRBJ1-2; D uncertain. Per the germline V gene, CDR1 is MNHEY and CDR2 is SVGEGT. Trimming shortened V by 6 bases and J by 4 bases, and 18 bases separated the two germline ends. The CDR3 totals 15 residues.

This chain links TRBV18 with TRBJ1-1; no firm D call. Trimming removed 8 bases from V and 5 bases from J, with 9 bases in between. Looked up from germline, CDR1 is KGHSH and CDR2 is LQKENI. The CDR3 has 11 residues. In DNA form, the CDR3 reads TGTGCCAGCGTCTTGATGACTGAAGCTTTCTTT. Amino acids: CASVLMTEAFF.

V and J are TRBV5-1 and TRBJ1-2, with unresolved D. Trimming removed 2 bases from V and 6 bases from J, with 14 bases in between. Germline V gene sequence: CDR1 SGHRS, CDR2 YFSETQ. CDR3 length equals 14 residues. The DNA for the CDR3 is TGCGCCAGCAGCTTCACTGACACGGGAGATGGCTACACCTTC. It encodes CASSFTDTGDGYTF.

This clonotype was picked up a small number of times. The chain is built from TRBV11-2 and TRBJ2-2; the match to TRBD2 covers 9 bases. The trim removed 4 bases at V and 4 bases at J, leaving 10 bases unmatched. The CDR3 extends over 17 amino acids. Germline V CDR1 and CDR2: SGHAT, FQNNGV. CDR3 DNA: TGTGCCAGCAGCTCCCTCCGACTAGCGGAAAGCACCGGGGAGCTGTTTTTT. It specifies CASSSLRLAESTGELFF.

This clonotype was seen a handful of times. In DNA form, the CDR3 reads TGTGCCACCAGCAGAGGCGGGAACTCTGGAAACACCATATATTTT. Translated, it gives CATSRGGNSGNTIYF. The chain recombines TRBV15 with TRBJ1-3; no definite D call. V dropped 1 base and J dropped 0 bases, with 7 bases sitting between them. The V gene's germline CDR1 is LNHNV and CDR2 YYDKDF (reference sequence). This CDR3 spans 15 amino acids.

The chain recombines TRBV12-3 or TRBV12-4 with TRBJ2-7; D perhaps matches TRBD1 (5 bases). With 4 bases removed from V and 4 bases from J, the gap between germline ends came to 11 bases. The CDR3 is 13 residues long. The CDR3 coding sequence is TGTGCCAGCAGTTCTGCAGGGCGGTACGAGCAGTACTTC. It is translated as CASSSAGRYEQYF.

At least ten counts were recorded for this clonotype. The V and J genes are TRBV18 and TRBJ2-7; unclear D gene. Germline V gene sequence: CDR1 KGHSH, CDR2 LQKENI. The V end lost 8 bases, the J end lost 0 bases, and 11 bases lay between the germline ends. The CDR3 extends over 13 amino acids. The CDR3 loop is CASSPDGSYEQYF. The CDR3 DNA sequence: TGTGCCAGCAGTCCCGATGGCTCCTACGAGCAGTACTTC.

This clonotype showed up just a few times. V is TRBV2 and J is TRBJ2-1; TRBD2 might be the D (6 bases). The V gene lost 7 bases and the J gene lost 8 bases, with 12 bases spanning the gap. The germline V gene has CDR1 SNHLY and CDR2 FYNNEI. The CDR3 consists of 12 residues. CDR3 DNA: TGTGCCAGCAAGGTACTAGCTCATGAGCAGTTCTTC. Encoded protein: CASKVLAHEQFF.

This clonotype was detected a few times. The rearrangement uses TRBV5-1 and TRBJ1-2; D not certain. Trimming stripped 0 bases from V and 0 bases from J, with 12 bases between. Looked up from germline, CDR1 is SGHRS and CDR2 is YFSETQ. This CDR3 region has 16 residues. CDR3 coding DNA: TGCGCCAGCAGCTTGGAATCGCTGGTTTCTAACTATGGCTACACCTTC. Translated, it gives CASSLESLVSNYGYTF.

The rearrangement links TRBV5-1 to TRBJ2-7, with D perhaps matching TRBD1 (5 bases). Germline V gene lookup returns CDR1 SGHRS and CDR2 YFSETQ. CDR3 length: 15 amino acids. V dropped 0 bases and J dropped 5 bases, with 15 bases sitting between them. The CDR3 region is CASSLGDSQLNEQYV. DNA for the CDR3: TGCGCCAGCAGCTTGGGAGACAGCCAGCTTAACGAGCAGTACGTC.

This clonotype has a count of ten or more. The chain couples TRBV6-2 or TRBV6-3 to TRBJ2-2, with D hard to call. The V and J ends lost 6 bases and 2 bases respectively, with 7 bases between them. The CDR3 covers 13 residues. Germline loops: CDR1 MNHEY, CDR2 SVGEGT. CDR3: CASRGINTGELFF. CDR3 bases: TGTGCCAGCAGGGGGATTAACACCGGGGAGCTGTTTTTT.

In its sample, this clonotype was seen once. The chain has TRBV29-1 and TRBJ2-3, with 9 bases that match TRBD2. CDR3 length equals 11 residues. CDR1 is SQVTM, CDR2 ANQGSEA, per germline. The junction had 1 base not matched to a gene; V was cut back by 8 bases and J by 4 bases. CDR3 amino acids: CSCGGADTQYF. The CDR3 DNA sequence: TGCAGCTGCGGGGGGGCAGATACGCAGTATTTT.

This clonotype appeared a few times. The gene calls are TRBV5-1 and TRBJ2-3; 12 nucleotides agree with TRBD2. Germline-derived CDR1 and CDR2 are SGHRS and YFSETQ. The CDR3 runs to 17 residues. Unmatched junction bases numbered 12, after V lost 4 bases and J lost 6 bases. The CDR3 DNA sequence: TGCGCCAGCAGCCCTGCATCGGCTAGCGGGAGGGCGGATACGCAGTATTTT. Amino acids: CASSPASASGRADTQYF.

V gene TRBV5-1 combines with J gene TRBJ2-1; 14 bases align to TRBD2. Germline assignment: CDR1 SGHRS and CDR2 YFSETQ. This CDR3 comprises 17 residues. J lost 5 bases, V lost 4 bases, and 8 bases had no gene match. As DNA, the CDR3 is TGCGCCAGCAGCCCAAGGACTAGCGGGAGGTCCAACAATGAGCAGTTCTTC. Translating gives CASSPRTSGRSNNEQFF.

This clonotype was seen a handful of times. This chain connects TRBV7-9 to TRBJ2-1; D is unclear. V lost 5 bases, J lost 2 bases, and 16 bases lay in between. The CDR3 covers 16 residues. Germline CDR1 is SEHNR and CDR2 is FQNEAQ (reference sequence). In nucleotides, the CDR3 is TGTGCCAGCAGCGATGGGCTGGTCGGCACCTACAATGAGCAGTTCTTC. This translates into CASSDGLVGTYNEQFF.

The CDR3 nucleotides are TGCGCCAGCAGCTTGGGCCTGAATAGCGGGAGGGCTCATGAGCAGTTCTTC. Its translation is CASSLGLNSGRAHEQFF. J is TRBJ2-1 and V is TRBV5-1; 11 nucleotides align to TRBD2. V shed 0 bases and J 8 bases; nucleotides not matched to a gene: 10. Germline V gene data show CDR1 as SGHRS and CDR2 as YFSETQ. The CDR3 covers 17 residues.